This passage covers 24 T cell receptor beta chains from one sample sequenced in a study of shared clonotypes between healthy human individuals. Profiled with immunoSEQ multiplex PCR; TCRdb holds only in-frame clones, not every one. The data hold about 980,000 clones, with 76% observed a single time. The sample comprised memory CD4+ T cells sorted from blood. Indicated subset: CD45RA-negative fraction. These receptors all come from a man between 18 and 29 years old in good health.

The chain employs TRBV7-2 and TRBJ2-7; 12 bases are shared with TRBD2. The germline V gene encodes CDR1 SGHTA and CDR2 FQGNSA. The trim removed 1 base at V and 12 bases at J, leaving 10 bases unmatched. This CDR3 is built from 15 residues. CDR3 bases: TGTGCCAGCAGCTTAGGCGGGACTAGCGGGCGCCCTTTGTACTTC. Encoded protein: CASSLGGTSGRPLYF.

This chain joins TRBV27 and TRBJ2-2; D perhaps matches TRBD1 (5 bases). The length of the CDR3 is 17 residues. With 6 bases removed from V and 0 bases from J, the gap between germline ends came to 17 bases. Germline CDR1 is MNHEY and CDR2 is SMNVEV (reference sequence). The CDR3 loop reads CASRRTKQASNTGELFF. In DNA form, the CDR3 reads TGTGCCAGCAGACGCACAAAACAGGCTTCGAACACCGGGGAGCTGTTTTTT.

This clone was detected only a few times. This rearrangement joins TRBV10-1 to TRBJ1-4, with 12 bases that match TRBD1. Germline loops: CDR1 WNHNN, CDR2 SYGVQD (reference sequence). V lost 10 bases to trimming and J lost 7 bases; unmatched junction nucleotides: 7. The CDR3 covers 14 residues. The CDR3 loop is CATHRDRGLEKLFF. The CDR3 DNA is TGCGCCACCCATAGGGACAGGGGGCTTGAAAAACTGTTTTTT.

J is TRBJ2-5 and V is TRBV28; 7 bases agree with TRBD1. CDR1 MDHEN and CDR2 SYDVKM come from the germline V gene. CDR3 size: 15 residues. The junction had 6 bases not matched to a gene; V was cut back by 2 bases and J by 3 bases. This CDR3 reads CASSLSQGVKETQYF. The CDR3 coding sequence is TGTGCCAGCAGTTTAAGTCAGGGGGTAAAAGAGACCCAGTACTTC. The full variable domain, in which reference TRBV28 and TRBJ2-5 provide the parts outside the CDR3, is DVKVTQSSRYLVKRTGEKVFLECVQDMDHENMFWYRQDPGLGLRLIYFSYDVKMKEKGDIPEGYSVSREKKERFSLILESASTNQTSMYLCASSLSQGVKETQYFGPGTRLLVL.

This clone has a single count. The CDR3 sequence: CASSLGTSGSIGELFF. CDR3 bases: TGTGCCAGCAGCCTCGGGACTAGCGGGAGTATCGGGGAGCTGTTTTTT. The chain combines TRBV7-8 with TRBJ2-2; 14 nucleotides match TRBD2. V trimming: 5 bases; J trimming: 7 bases; junction bases outside the gene matches: 6. Looked up from germline, CDR1 is SGHVS and CDR2 is FQNEAQ. The CDR3 totals 16 residues.

The chain carries TRBV11-3 and TRBJ2-3, with 14 positions matching TRBD2. Germline V gene lookup returns CDR1 SGHNT and CDR2 YENEEA. This CDR3 is built from 15 residues. The junction had 6 bases not matched to a gene; V was cut back by 5 bases and J by 8 bases. The DNA for the CDR3 is TGTGCCAGCAGCCTGACTAGCGGGGGGGAGAGTACGCAGTATTTT. Protein product: CASSLTSGGESTQYF.

This clone occurred many times. The gene calls are TRBV5-4 and TRBJ2-3, with 9 nucleotides matching TRBD2. V lost 0 bases and J lost 5; bases outside the gene matches: 4. CDR3 length equals 15 residues. Germline CDR1 SGHNT, CDR2 YYREEE (reference sequence). This CDR3 reads CASSLAGLALDTQYF. For the CDR3, the DNA is TGTGCCAGCAGCTTGGCAGGACTAGCGCTAGATACGCAGTATTTT.

This clone has at least ten counts. V usage is TRBV2 and J usage is TRBJ2-7, with TRBD1 matching over 9 bases. Germline V lookup: CDR1 SNHLY, CDR2 FYNNEI. Trimming took 6 bases from V and 5 from J; bases not matched to a gene: 8. This CDR3 contains 14 residues. The CDR3 protein is CASSRDRAIDEQYF. DNA of the CDR3: TGTGCCAGCAGCAGGGACAGGGCCATCGACGAGCAGTACTTC. The full variable domain, with the rest looked up from reference TRBV2 and TRBJ2-7, is EPEVTQTPSHQVTQMGQEVILRCVPISNHLYFYWYRQILGQKVEFLVSFYNNEISEKSEIFDDQFSVERPDGSNFTLKIRSTKLEDSAMYFCASSRDRAIDEQYFGPGTRLTVT.

This clone was counted once. Other DNA sequences of this sample code for an identical CDR3. The genes are TRBV28 and TRBJ2-3; 12 bases match TRBD2. Germline V CDR1 and CDR2: MDHEN, SYDVKM. The CDR3 consists of 16 residues. The J segment lost 4 bases and the V segment lost 1 base, leaving 3 bases of the junction unmatched. DNA of the CDR3: TGTGCCAGCAGTTTATCGGCTAGCGGGGGGGCAGATACGCAGTATTTT. It is translated as CASSLSASGGADTQYF. The whole variable domain, filled in from reference TRBV28 and TRBJ2-3, reads DVKVTQSSRYLVKRTGEKVFLECVQDMDHENMFWYRQDPGLGLRLIYFSYDVKMKEKGDIPEGYSVSREKKERFSLILESASTNQTSMYLCASSLSASGGADTQYFGPGTRLTVL.

The V gene is TRBV5-1, the J gene TRBJ2-7; D tentatively reads TRBD1 or TRBD2 (5 bases each). In germline, CDR1 is SGHRS, CDR2 YFSETQ. Trimming took off 2 bases at V and 5 bases at J, with 14 bases between the two ends. This CDR3 region has 14 residues. The CDR3 DNA follows: TGCGCCAGCAGCTTAGGGACCCTCAGTGACGAGCAGTACTTC. Translating it yields CASSLGTLSDEQYF.

This clone has only one observation. V usage is TRBV7-2 and J usage is TRBJ2-5; D is unclear. The CDR3 spans 13 residues. With 1 base removed from V and 7 bases from J, the gap between germline ends came to 10 bases. From germline, CDR1 is SGHTA and CDR2 FQGNSA. CDR3 coding DNA: TGTGCCAGCAGCTTAGATCATTACGGGACCCAGTACTTC. Protein sequence: CASSLDHYGTQYF. Based on the CDR3 plus reference TRBV7-2 and TRBJ2-5, the full variable domain is GAGVSQSPSNKVTEKGKDVELRCDPISGHTALYWYRQSLGQGLEFLIYFQGNSAPDKSGLPSDRFSAERTGGSVSTLTIQRTQQEDSAVYLCASSLDHYGTQYFGPGTRLLVL.

V gene TRBV7-2 combines with J gene TRBJ2-1; no clear D gene. Per the germline V gene, CDR1 is SGHTA and CDR2 is FQGNSA. This CDR3 is 16 amino acids long. V lost 8 bases to trimming and J lost 5 bases, with 22 bases between them. CDR3 amino acids: CASRYPSPPLDNEQFF. DNA of the CDR3: TGTGCCAGCCGATATCCTAGTCCCCCCCTAGACAATGAGCAGTTCTTC. Together with reference TRBV7-2 and TRBJ2-1, the CDR3 gives the full variable domain: GAGVSQSPSNKVTEKGKDVELRCDPISGHTALYWYRQSLGQGLEFLIYFQGNSAPDKSGLPSDRFSAERTGGSVSTLTIQRTQQEDSAVYLCASRYPSPPLDNEQFFGPGTRLTVL.

The rearrangement joins TRBV30 to TRBJ2-7, with D possibly being TRBD2 (6 bases). The CDR3 loop spans 12 amino acids. Per germline, CDR1 GTSNPN and CDR2 SVGIG (reference sequence). Deletions cut 5 bases from V and 2 bases from J, with 10 bases between. The CDR3: CAWGREAYEQYF. The CDR3 DNA reads as TGTGCCTGGGGGCGGGAAGCCTACGAGCAGTACTTC.

This clone was recorded a few times. The rearrangement uses TRBV27 and TRBJ1-5; D is unresolved. CDR3 length equals 12 residues. Trimming removed 7 bases at V and 5 bases at J, with 9 bases between. Germline assignment: CDR1 MNHEY and CDR2 SMNVEV (reference sequence). The CDR3 coding sequence is TGTGCCAGCATCAACCAAGATCAGCCCCAGCATTTT. Its translation is CASINQDQPQHF.

The chain has TRBV28 and TRBJ1-3; no firm D call. V was clipped by 2 bases and J by 0 bases, with 5 bases between them. CDR3 length equals 14 residues. The germline V gene has CDR1 MDHEN and CDR2 SYDVKM. The DNA of the CDR3 is TGTGCCAGCAGTTTACCGTCCTCTGGAAACACCATATATTTT. This gives the protein CASSLPSSGNTIYF.

CDR3 region: CAARSLGGWWNTIYF. The CDR3 bases are TGTGCCGCCCGCAGCCTGGGGGGCTGGTGGAACACCATATATTTT. This chain uses TRBV6-6 with TRBJ1-3; possible D gene TRBD1, 6 bases. The germline gives CDR1 MNHNY, CDR2 SVGAGI (reference sequence). V lost 11 bases and J 7 bases, leaving 24 bases between the germline ends. The CDR3 is made up of 15 amino acids.

The gene calls are TRBV7-8 and TRBJ1-2; D remains unclear. This CDR3 region has 13 residues. The V gene's germline CDR1 is SGHVS and CDR2 FQNEAQ. V was trimmed by 2 bases and J by 8 bases, leaving 12 bases between them. The CDR3 loop reads CASSLTQATGYTF. The CDR3 DNA follows: TGTGCCAGCAGCTTAACTCAGGCTACCGGCTACACCTTC.

This clone was counted between two and nine times. The CDR3 sequence is CASSPPPRVGEQYF. CDR3 in DNA: TGTGCCAGCTCACCACCACCCAGGGTAGGCGAGCAGTACTTC. The V and J genes are TRBV18 and TRBJ2-7; a weak D match, TRBD1 (5 bases). The ends were cut back, 0 bases at V and 6 bases at J, with 12 bases in the middle. CDR1 is KGHSH and CDR2 is LQKENI in the germline V gene. The CDR3 runs 14 residues. The full variable domain, with the rest looked up from reference TRBV18 and TRBJ2-7, is NAGVMQNPRHLVRRRGQEARLRCSPMKGHSHVYWYRQLPEEGLKFMVYLQKENIIDESGMPKERFSAEFPKEGPSILRIQQVVRGDSAAYFCASSPPPRVGEQYFGPGTRLTVT.

A single count supports this clone. This chain connects TRBV29-1 to TRBJ1-4, with 9 bases lining up with TRBD1. Germline V CDR1 and CDR2: SQVTM, ANQGSEA. V was pared by 4 bases and J by 7 bases, with 7 bases of the junction left unmatched. CDR3 length equals 14 residues. CDR3 residues: CSVAQGQGSEKLFF. The CDR3 bases are TGCAGCGTTGCCCAGGGACAGGGAAGTGAAAAACTGTTTTTT.

V and J are TRBV30 and TRBJ1-6; TRBD1 matches 10 bases. The CDR3 extends over 15 amino acids. Germline-derived CDR1 and CDR2 are GTSNPN and SVGIG (reference sequence). V dropped 3 bases and J dropped 9; count of bases not matched to a gene: 8. The CDR3 loop is CAWRGDRGPSSPLHF. The CDR3 DNA sequence: TGTGCCTGGAGAGGGGACAGGGGCCCGTCTTCACCCCTCCACTTT.

The chain uses TRBV5-6 and TRBJ2-5; TRBD1 matches 10 bases. The CDR3 is made up of 18 amino acids. Germline-derived CDR1 and CDR2 are SGHDT and YYEEEE. V shed 4 bases, J shed 5 bases, and the junction held 17 bases outside the gene matches. CDR3 region: CASSDVGQGMSVSETQYF. CDR3 nucleotide sequence: TGTGCCAGCAGCGATGTGGGACAGGGGATGTCTGTTTCGGAGACCCAGTACTTC.

V gene TRBV28 combines with J gene TRBJ1-2, with D tentatively TRBD1 (6 bases). The length of the CDR3 is 14 residues. The germline V gene has CDR1 MDHEN and CDR2 SYDVKM. V lost 6 bases to trimming and J lost 6 bases, with 17 bases between them. The DNA for the CDR3 is TGTGCCAGCAGGGGGCTTAGGACAGAAAATGGCTACACCTTC. Protein product: CASRGLRTENGYTF.

Only a few counts were recorded for this clone. The V gene is TRBV5-1, the J gene TRBJ2-4, with D perhaps TRBD1 or TRBD2 (5 bases each). The germline V gene encodes CDR1 SGHRS and CDR2 YFSETQ. This CDR3 is built from 17 residues. Trimming pared 4 bases from V and 0 bases from J, leaving 17 bases between. The CDR3 protein is CASSPTTGPLAKNIQYF. Written as DNA, the CDR3 is TGCGCCAGCAGCCCCACGACGGGGCCTTTAGCCAAAAACATTCAGTACTTC.

The chain uses TRBV28 and TRBJ1-2; 12 bases map to TRBD1. V dropped 6 bases and J dropped 6; count of bases not matched to a gene: 8. Germline V gene lookup returns CDR1 MDHEN and CDR2 SYDVKM. The CDR3 totals 15 residues. CDR3: CASSQPGQGANGYTF. CDR3 DNA: TGTGCCAGCAGCCAACCGGGACAGGGGGCCAATGGCTACACCTTC.